Below, 28 T cell receptor beta chains from the same sample are listed, as sequenced in a study of shared clonotypes between healthy human individuals. TCRdb's table, derived via immunoSEQ multiplex PCR, lists solely in-frame clones and lacks some. The top ten hold about 0.42% of the sample, which has around 1.5 million clones, approximately 98% seen once. The sample consisted of naive CD4+ T cells sorted from blood. Indicated subset: CD45RA+ positively selected. The receptors originated from a man aged 30 to 45 in good health.

About this clone itself: At one of its ends the junction is not consistent with the germline gene, which may arise from a read error. This rearrangement joins TRBV5-6 to TRBJ1-1; D possibly corresponds to TRBD1 (5 bases). CDR3 length: 14 amino acids. Per the germline V gene, CDR1 is SGHDT and CDR2 is YYEEEE. CDR3 loop: CASSLDNRYAEAFF. As DNA, the CDR3 is TGTGCCAGCAGTTTGGATAACAGGTACGCTGAAGCTTTCTTT.

Turning to this clone: The sample holds other DNA sequences that translate to the same CDR3. This chain links TRBV4-1 with TRBJ2-7; possibly TRBD2 for D (6 bases). Trimming cost V 4 bases and J 2 bases, with 9 bases left between them. The CDR3 sequence is 13 residues long. Germline V gives CDR1 MGHRA, CDR2 YSYEKL. In DNA form, the CDR3 reads TGCGCCAGCAGCCGGGACTCCACCTACGAGCAGTACTTC. Protein: CASSRDSTYEQYF.

The table lists this clone with a count of one. The chain recombines TRBV7-2 with TRBJ2-1; D remains unclear. The CDR3 contains 17 residues. V lost 1 base and J lost 0, with 13 bases in between. Germline CDR1 is SGHTA and CDR2 is FQGNSA. The CDR3 loop reads CASSLEGVRSSYNEQFF. CDR3 bases: TGTGCCAGCAGCTTAGAAGGCGTGCGTAGCTCCTACAATGAGCAGTTCTTC.

This clone came up once. This same CDR3 is encoded by further DNA sequences in the sample. The genes are TRBV18 and TRBJ2-7, with 7 bases lining up with TRBD2. Trimming took 3 bases from V and 3 from J; bases not matched to a gene: 5. Germline-derived CDR1 and CDR2 are KGHSH and LQKENI. The CDR3 spans 14 residues. CDR3 protein: CASSPGGSGYEQYF. The CDR3 region has the DNA TGTGCCAGCTCACCCGGGGGGTCTGGCTACGAGCAGTACTTC.

V and J are TRBV11-2 and TRBJ2-2; 13 bases are a match to TRBD2. The CDR3 loop spans 16 amino acids. V lost 5 bases and J lost 4; bases outside the gene matches: 4. The germline CDR1 and CDR2 sequences are SGHAT and FQNNGV. Here the CDR3 DNA reads TGTGCCAGCAGCCCAGGACTAGCGGGAGTCACCGGGGAGCTGTTTTTT. The encoded protein is CASSPGLAGVTGELFF.

The chain carries TRBV19 and TRBJ2-1; 8 nucleotides agree with TRBD2. The CDR3 contains 17 residues. With 6 bases clipped from V and 4 bases from J, the junction kept 14 bases outside the gene matches. Germline CDR1 and CDR2: LNHDA and SQIVND (reference sequence). This CDR3 is CASRERSGTRNYNEQFF. The CDR3 coding sequence is TGTGCCAGTAGGGAACGGTCAGGGACTAGGAATTACAATGAGCAGTTCTTC.

V gene TRBV18 combines with J gene TRBJ2-1; the match to TRBD2 covers 7 bases. Germline CDR1 reads KGHSH; CDR2 reads LQKENI. This CDR3 is built from 17 residues. V trimming: 3 bases; J trimming: 0 bases; junction bases outside the gene matches: 8. The CDR3, as DNA: TGTGCCAGCTCACCGTTCGGTCGCGGGAGCTCCTACAATGAGCAGTTCTTC. Translation gives CASSPFGRGSSYNEQFF.

This clone appeared once. The chain combines TRBV2 with TRBJ2-3, with 8 positions matching TRBD1. The ends lost 6 bases at V and 3 bases at J; junction bases unmatched: 2. This CDR3 is 13 amino acids long. Germline CDR1 and CDR2: SNHLY and FYNNEI. In nucleotides, the CDR3 is TGTGCCAGCAGGAGACAGGGGACAGATACGCAGTATTTT. It specifies CASRRQGTDTQYF.

The rearrangement uses TRBV2 and TRBJ1-1; D not resolved. The CDR3 has 12 residues. Trimming removed 6 bases at V and 4 bases at J, with 9 bases between. Per the germline V gene, CDR1 is SNHLY and CDR2 is FYNNEI. CDR3 DNA: TGTGCCAGCAGATTTAGCGGCACTGAAGCTTTCTTT. This codes for CASRFSGTEAFF.

For this clone: Distinct nucleotide sequences in the sample also encode this CDR3. The chain recombines TRBV5-4 with TRBJ2-4; tentative D call: TRBD1 (6 bases). The germline V gene has CDR1 SGHNT and CDR2 YYREEE (reference sequence). This CDR3 region has 13 residues. Trimming took 4 bases from V and 4 from J, leaving 9 bases between them. CDR3 amino acids: CASSLGAKNIQYF. CDR3 nucleotide sequence: TGTGCCAGCAGCCTGGGGGCTAAAAACATTCAGTACTTC.

The gene calls are TRBV7-9 and TRBJ2-5; D may be TRBD1 (6 bases). Per germline, CDR1 SEHNR and CDR2 FQNEAQ (reference sequence). The CDR3 contains 15 residues. V was shortened by 3 bases and J by 1 base, with 12 bases between the two germline ends. Here the CDR3 reads CASSLVGTSQETQYF. Here the CDR3 DNA reads TGTGCCAGCAGCTTGGTTGGGACATCCCAAGAGACCCAGTACTTC.

The chain has TRBV27 and TRBJ2-5; D ambiguous. The CDR3 length is 15 residues. Per the germline V gene, CDR1 is MNHEY and CDR2 is SMNVEV (reference sequence). V shed 1 base and J shed 1 base, with 10 bases lying between them. CDR3 region: CASSLLGLGQETQYF. DNA for the CDR3: TGTGCCAGCAGTTTATTGGGCTTGGGCCAAGAGACCCAGTACTTC.

The chain has TRBV28 and TRBJ2-7, with 8 bases matching TRBD1. Per germline, CDR1 MDHEN and CDR2 SYDVKM. With V trimmed by 3 bases and J by 4 bases, 11 bases remained unmatched. This CDR3 has 16 residues. The CDR3 sequence: CASSFLQGAGSYEQYF. DNA for the CDR3: TGTGCCAGCAGTTTTCTGCAGGGGGCGGGTAGTTACGAGCAGTACTTC.

This sequence joins TRBV19 and TRBJ1-2; 10 nucleotides align to TRBD1. Germline assignment: CDR1 LNHDA and CDR2 SQIVND (reference sequence). The CDR3 extends over 14 amino acids. With 5 bases clipped from V and 7 bases from J, the junction kept 7 bases outside the gene matches. The CDR3 DNA sequence: TGTGCCAGTAGTGTGGGACAGGGGAGAGGTGGCTACACCTTC. This encodes CASSVGQGRGGYTF. Combining the CDR3 with reference TRBV19 and TRBJ1-2 gives the whole variable domain DGGITQSPKYLFRKEGQNVTLSCEQNLNHDAMYWYRQDPGQGLRLIYYSQIVNDFQKGDIAEGYSVSREKKESFPLTVTSAQKNPTAFYLCASSVGQGRGGYTFGSGTRLTVV.

The chain carries TRBV28 and TRBJ1-4; maybe TRBD1 (5 bases). Germline V CDR1 and CDR2: MDHEN, SYDVKM. The germline V and J ends were trimmed by 3 bases and 2 bases, with 13 bases remaining between them. The CDR3 totals 16 residues. CDR3 sequence: CASSLGRVLTNEKLFF. CDR3 coding DNA: TGTGCCAGCAGTTTGGGCAGGGTGCTGACTAATGAAAAACTGTTTTTT.

The genes are TRBV9 and TRBJ2-2; the match to TRBD2 covers 7 bases. Germline V gives CDR1 SGDLS, CDR2 YYNGEE. V was clipped by 4 bases and J by 6 bases; unmatched bases: 9. This CDR3 spans 15 amino acids. The CDR3 protein is CASSPTAGISGELFF. The CDR3, as DNA: TGTGCCAGCAGCCCAACAGCGGGAATATCCGGGGAGCTGTTTTTT.

This chain joins TRBV5-4 and TRBJ2-1, with 8 bases fitting TRBD1. CDR1 and CDR2 from the germline V gene are SGHNT and YYREEE (reference sequence). Germline trimming cut 2 bases from V and 3 bases from J; bases unmatched to any gene: 4. This CDR3 is 15 amino acids long. CDR3 DNA sequence: TGTGCCAGCAGCTTTGACAGGGGCAGCTACAATGAGCAGTTCTTC. Its translation is CASSFDRGSYNEQFF.

CDR3 protein: CASSGGGTKYEQYF. CDR3 in DNA: TGTGCCAGCAGTGGTGGTGGGACGAAATACGAGCAGTACTTC. This chain connects TRBV28 to TRBJ2-7; D possibly matches TRBD1 or TRBD2 (5 bases each). Germline CDR1 is MDHEN and CDR2 is SYDVKM. Trimming pared 5 bases from V and 4 bases from J, leaving 15 bases between. The CDR3 is 14 residues long.

The chain uses TRBV25-1 and TRBJ2-7, with 8 bases identical to TRBD1. After removal of 4 bases from V and 6 bases from J, the junction contained 5 bases not matched to a gene. CDR3 length equals 13 residues. Germline V lookup: CDR1 MGHDK, CDR2 SYGVNS. The CDR3 DNA follows: TGTGCCAGCAGTGGGACAGGGCCGTCCGAGCAGTACTTC. Encoded protein: CASSGTGPSEQYF.

In this sample, this clone turned up once. V gene TRBV7-9 combines with J gene TRBJ1-5; D is ambiguous. This CDR3 has 14 residues. V shed 2 bases and J shed 4 bases, with 9 bases lying between them. CDR1 SEHNR and CDR2 FQNEAQ come from the germline V gene (reference sequence). CDR3 coding DNA: TGTGCCAGCAGCTTAAGCGCGGGGAATCAGCCCCAGCATTTT. Translating it yields CASSLSAGNQPQHF.

This chain connects TRBV18 to TRBJ2-3; 7 nucleotides align to TRBD2. In germline, CDR1 is KGHSH, CDR2 LQKENI. This CDR3 has 14 residues. J lost 3 bases, V lost 5 bases, and 5 bases had no gene match. The CDR3 DNA is TGTGCCAGCTCATCCAGCGGGAAAACAGATACGCAGTATTTT. Its protein is CASSSSGKTDTQYF.

In nucleotides, the CDR3 is TGCAGCGCCCAGGGGGACATTCAGTACTTC. Translated, it gives CSAQGDIQYF. V usage is TRBV29-1 and J usage is TRBJ2-4; 7 nucleotides agree with TRBD1. The V segment lost 7 bases and the J segment 8 bases; nucleotides outside the gene matches: 2. CDR1 and CDR2 (germline): SQVTM, ANQGSEA. The CDR3 has 10 amino acids. The complete variable domain, with remaining parts taken from reference TRBV29-1 and TRBJ2-4, reads SAVISQKPSRDICQRGTSLTIQCQVDSQVTMMFWYRQQPGQSLTLIATANQGSEATYESGFVIDKFPISRPNLTFSTLTVSNMSPEDSSIYLCSAQGDIQYFGAGTRLSVL.

This chain links TRBV7-2 with TRBJ1-1, with D unresolved. The germline V gene encodes CDR1 SGHTA and CDR2 FQGNSA. V dropped 4 bases and J dropped 3 bases, with 12 bases sitting between them. This CDR3 is 14 amino acids long. The chain's CDR3 is CASSSRVGDTEAFF. The CDR3 region has the DNA TGTGCCAGCAGCTCAAGGGTTGGCGACACTGAAGCTTTCTTT. The variable domain in full, completed from reference TRBV7-2 and TRBJ1-1, reads GAGVSQSPSNKVTEKGKDVELRCDPISGHTALYWYRQSLGQGLEFLIYFQGNSAPDKSGLPSDRFSAERTGGSVSTLTIQRTQQEDSAVYLCASSSRVGDTEAFFGQGTRLTVV.

This clone was observed a few times. This CDR3 is also generated by other DNA sequences in the sample. The V call is TRBV19, the J call TRBJ1-5; D is uncertain. V lost 2 bases and J lost 3, with 2 bases in between. The CDR3 is made up of 12 amino acids. Looked up from germline, CDR1 is LNHDA and CDR2 is SQIVND (reference sequence). CDR3 sequence reads: CASSIPNQPQHF. The DNA of the CDR3 is TGTGCCAGTAGTATACCCAATCAGCCCCAGCATTTT.

The chain links TRBV29-1 to TRBJ1-2; 10 nucleotides line up with TRBD1. Germline V lookup: CDR1 SQVTM, CDR2 ANQGSEA. V lost 6 bases to trimming and J lost 6 bases; unmatched junction nucleotides: 7. The CDR3 extends over 13 amino acids. This CDR3 reads CSVSGTGDDGYTF. The CDR3, as DNA: TGCAGCGTATCCGGGACAGGGGATGATGGCTACACCTTC.

This clone was seen a single time. The rearrangement joins TRBV2 to TRBJ2-5; no firm D call. The J call may be wrong; the DNA end is better matched by TRBJ2-7. Germline CDR1 and CDR2: SNHLY and FYNNEI. This CDR3 is built from 12 residues. The CDR3 DNA is TGTGCCAGCAGTGACACTCCTTACGAGCAGTACTTC. It encodes CASSDTPYEQYF.

The chain links TRBV18 to TRBJ1-2; TRBD1 might be the D (6 bases). The V end was cut by 4 bases, the J end by 4 bases, with 13 bases between. This CDR3 has 14 residues. Per germline, CDR1 KGHSH and CDR2 LQKENI. The DNA for the CDR3 is TGTGCCAGCTCACGGGGGGACAACCTCTATGGCTACACCTTC. As protein: CASSRGDNLYGYTF.

The chain employs TRBV6-5 and TRBJ1-2, with TRBD1 as a possible D gene (5 bases). CDR1 MNHEY and CDR2 SVGAGI come from the germline V gene. CDR3 length equals 13 residues. V dropped 6 bases and J dropped 8 bases, with 16 bases sitting between them. The CDR3 DNA reads TGTGCCAGCAGCACTACTCCAGGGTACGGCTACACCTTC. Translating gives CASSTTPGYGYTF.